This TCR beta chain derives from a study of beta chain features in type 1 diabetes. Unmatched junction bases numbered 8, after V lost 4 bases and J lost 1 base. Germline V gene data show CDR1 as LGHNA and CDR2 as YSLEER. The CDR3 consists of 17 residues. This clone was seen a few times. Its antigen is still unknown. Expressed TCRB transcripts got sequenced, as all isolated RNA was reverse transcribed. This table comes from immunoSEQ multiplex PCR, and its TCRdb copy is limited to in-frame clones, with some not included. The table lists 900,000 or so clones, 15% to 20% of them singletons. Study-wide points: Moderately but significantly shorter TCRB CDR3s were found in Type 1 diabetes patients in all four CD4+ subsets. With patients and controls alike, PCR might favor shorter templates to an equal degree.

Source material: naive CD4+ T cells from blood. The rearrangement links TRBV4-3 to TRBJ2-2, with 8 positions matching TRBD2. The origin of this receptor is a woman younger than 35 in good health. This CDR3 reads CASSPGGFPGNTGELFF. CDR3 DNA sequence: TGCGCCAGCAGCCCGGGGGGGTTCCCGGGGAACACCGGGGAGCTGTTTTTT.